The 9 T cell receptor beta chains presented below share a single source sample, sequenced in a study of control samples from healthy donors and cancer patients. Produced via immunoSEQ multiplex PCR; TCRdb's table is partial and in-frame only. The sample includes about 160,000 clones, just over 95% of them seen just once. Material: blood. These receptors were taken from a woman in her thirties in good health.

The chain is built from TRBV5-1 and TRBJ2-3, with 14 bases that match TRBD2. The germline gives CDR1 SGHRS, CDR2 YFSETQ. CDR3 size: 16 residues. V trimming: 6 bases; J trimming: 0 bases; junction bases outside the gene matches: 3. The CDR3 nucleotides read TGCGCCAGCAAGGGACTAGCGGGGGCTAGCACAGATACGCAGTATTTT. Its translation: CASKGLAGASTDTQYF.

The V call is TRBV10-3, the J call TRBJ2-1, with 13 bases identical to TRBD2. Germline loops: CDR1 ENHRY, CDR2 SYGVKD. The CDR3 sequence is 18 residues long. The V and J ends lost 7 bases and 0 bases, in that order; junction bases with no gene match: 9. DNA for the CDR3: TGTGCCATCACTCCAACCACTAGCGGGAGGGACTCCTACAATGAGCAGTTCTTC. It yields the protein CAITPTTSGRDSYNEQFF.

The V and J genes are TRBV5-6 and TRBJ2-2; 7 nucleotides agree with TRBD1. This CDR3 contains 16 residues. The germline gives CDR1 SGHDT, CDR2 YYEEEE. The ends lost 2 bases at V and 5 bases at J; junction bases unmatched: 9. The CDR3 region is CASSLKYRGWTGELFF. The CDR3, as DNA: TGTGCCAGCAGCTTAAAGTACAGGGGTTGGACCGGGGAGCTGTTTTTT.

This clone has just a few counts. The chain is built from TRBV2 and TRBJ2-7, with 9 positions matching TRBD1. Germline CDR1 is SNHLY and CDR2 is FYNNEI. The V and J ends lost 5 bases and 6 bases, in that order; junction bases with no gene match: 8. The CDR3 runs 14 residues. The CDR3 sequence is CASSRGQGWSEQYF. The CDR3 DNA reads TGTGCCAGCAGTCGGGGACAGGGTTGGTCCGAGCAGTACTTC.

The rearrangement uses TRBV11-2 and TRBJ1-2, with 8 bases fitting TRBD1. With 1 base clipped from V and 8 bases from J, the junction kept 9 bases outside the gene matches. Looked up from germline, CDR1 is SGHAT and CDR2 is FQNNGV. The length of the CDR3 is 15 residues. For the CDR3, the DNA is TGTGCCAGCAGCTTAGGTCTCAGGGGGCTACGAGGCTACACCTTC. Translation: CASSLGLRGLRGYTF.

The DNA for the CDR3 is TGTGCCAGCAGCGTAGGGGGAGGAGTAAGCTCTGGAAACACCATATATTTT. Its translation is CASSVGGGVSSGNTIYF. This chain joins TRBV9 and TRBJ1-3; D is unclear. Germline CDR1 and CDR2: SGDLS and YYNGEE. Trimming cost V 0 bases and J 0 bases, with 13 bases left between them. The CDR3 is 17 residues long.

The chain links TRBV28 to TRBJ1-5; D remains ambiguous. Trimming pared 5 bases from V and 3 bases from J, leaving 17 bases between. Germline V CDR1 and CDR2: MDHEN, SYDVKM. CDR3 length: 16 amino acids. The CDR3 reads CASSPHPGSHNQPQHF. The CDR3 coding sequence is TGTGCCAGCAGTCCCCACCCGGGGAGCCACAATCAGCCCCAGCATTTT.

The J gene is TRBJ1-3, the V gene TRBV6-1, with 11 bases lining up with TRBD1. This CDR3 is built from 17 residues. V shed 4 bases and J 0 bases; nucleotides not matched to a gene: 5. Germline CDR1 reads MNHNS; CDR2 reads SASEGT. The CDR3 DNA follows: TGTGCCAGCAGTGGCCGGGACAGGGGGAGCTCTGGAAACACCATATATTTT. Its protein is CASSGRDRGSSGNTIYF.

The chain combines TRBV25-1 with TRBJ2-3, with 8 bases that match TRBD2. The CDR3 has 17 residues. V dropped 1 base and J dropped 0; count of bases not matched to a gene: 6. Germline CDR1 and CDR2: MGHDK and SYGVNS. This CDR3 is CASSESSGGPSTDTQYF. CDR3 sequence (DNA): TGTGCCAGCAGTGAATCCTCGGGGGGGCCTAGCACAGATACGCAGTATTTT.